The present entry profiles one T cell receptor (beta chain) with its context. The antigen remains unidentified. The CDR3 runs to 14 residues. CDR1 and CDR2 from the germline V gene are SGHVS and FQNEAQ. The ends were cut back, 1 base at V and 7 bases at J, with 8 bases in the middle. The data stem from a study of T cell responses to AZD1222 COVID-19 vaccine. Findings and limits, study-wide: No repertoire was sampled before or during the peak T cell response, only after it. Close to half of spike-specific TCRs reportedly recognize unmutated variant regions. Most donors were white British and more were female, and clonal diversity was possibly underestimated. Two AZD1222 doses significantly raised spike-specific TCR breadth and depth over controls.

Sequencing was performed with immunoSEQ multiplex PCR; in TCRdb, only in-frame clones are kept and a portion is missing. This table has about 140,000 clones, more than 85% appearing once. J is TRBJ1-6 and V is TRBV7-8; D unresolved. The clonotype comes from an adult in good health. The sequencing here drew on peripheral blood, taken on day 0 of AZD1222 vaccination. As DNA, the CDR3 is TGTGCCAGCAGCTTAGTAGGCGGGAATTCACCCCTCCACTTT. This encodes CASSLVGGNSPLHF.